This T cell receptor beta chain stems from a study of cytomegalovirus exposure and HLA in healthy donors. PCR was performed using 60 Vbeta and 13 Jbeta primers. Generated by immunoSEQ multiplex PCR, the TCRdb table keeps only in-frame clones and is missing some. The sample shows about 130,000 clones, 83% of them seen only once. Notes on the study in general: Association of a missense DCLRE1C variant with TCR beta V- and J-gene trimming was reported in a later analysis. Most TCR sequences were rare, but some public TCRs occurred in many donors. The study reported that TCR beta sequences accurately predicted HLA-A and HLA-B alleles in most subjects.

Deletions cut 4 bases from V and 3 bases from J, with 15 bases between. Germline V CDR1 and CDR2: SGHVS, FQNEAQ. The CDR3 length is 15 residues. With regard to this clone: Its antigen is undetermined.

The specimen was PBMCs. The sequence was obtained from a woman aged 40 to 50 in good health and CMV-seropositive. This rearrangement joins TRBV7-8 to TRBJ1-2; D unresolved. The CDR3 protein is CASSSPPEGDYGYTF. The CDR3 DNA reads as TGTGCCAGCAGCTCCCCCCCCGAGGGTGACTATGGCTACACCTTC.